This T cell receptor beta chain was observed in a study of cytomegalovirus exposure and HLA in healthy donors. At the level of the study: Of all 400 or so donors who were genotyped, roughly 85% belonged to the Caucasian-associated ancestry cluster.

Germline V gene data show CDR1 as MNHEY and CDR2 as SVGAGI. This CDR3 has 13 residues. Trimming cost V 10 bases and J 8 bases; bases outside gene matches: 13. This clone was seen only a few times. PCR amplification relied on 60 Vbeta primers (plus 13 Jbeta primers). Repertoires were generated with immunoSEQ multiplex PCR, while TCRdb's copy carries only in-frame clones and drops some. The table has roughly 130,000 clones, 74% seen once; the top ten hold 3.5% to 5%. The sequencing sample was made of PBMCs. The source of this sequence is a man younger than 35 in good health and CMV-seropositive. The chain links TRBV6-5 to TRBJ1-2, with 7 bases lining up with TRBD1. As DNA, the CDR3 is TGTGCCACCGGACAGGCCCCAAGGGACGGCTACACCTTC. Protein: CATGQAPRDGYTF.